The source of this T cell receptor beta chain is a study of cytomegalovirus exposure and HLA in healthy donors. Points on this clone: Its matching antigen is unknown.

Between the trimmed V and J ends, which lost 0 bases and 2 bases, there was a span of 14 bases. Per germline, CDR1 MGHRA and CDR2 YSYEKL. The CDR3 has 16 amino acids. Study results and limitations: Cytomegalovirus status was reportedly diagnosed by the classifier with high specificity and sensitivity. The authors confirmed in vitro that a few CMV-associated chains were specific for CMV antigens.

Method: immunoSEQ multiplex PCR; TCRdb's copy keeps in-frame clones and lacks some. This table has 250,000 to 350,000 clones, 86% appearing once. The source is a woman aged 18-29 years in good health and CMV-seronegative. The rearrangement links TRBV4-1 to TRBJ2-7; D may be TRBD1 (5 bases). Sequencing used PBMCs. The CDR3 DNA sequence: TGCGCCAGCAGCCAAGATTTTGAGGACACAACCTACGAGCAGTACTTC. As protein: CASSQDFEDTTYEQYF.